This is a list of T cell receptor beta chains from one sample in a study of vaccination effects on CD4 cells after COVID-19. The repertoire was sequenced with immunoSEQ multiplex PCR; TCRdb's copy has only in-frame clones and lacks some. The repertoire includes 30,000 to 35,000 clones, about three quarters of them detected once, and 25% to 35% sits in the top ten. What these receptors recognize is not known. The sequencing used CD4+ T cells from PBMCs cultured with HCoV-OC43 spike peptides, collected before COVID-19 vaccination. The receptors stem from a human donor who received a COVID-19 vaccine. Both conserved end residues are part of each CDR3. Fields, in order: V gene, J gene, CDR3 protein.

>TRBV30|TRBJ1-2
CAWAPYLGYTF
>TRBV6-6|TRBJ2-2
CASSALGQNTGELFF
>TRBV6-1|TRBJ1-2
CASSETDRVGGYTF
>TRBV30|TRBJ2-1
CAWRRGWTSGTYNEQFF
>TRBV5-1|TRBJ1-1
CASSTRTGAVGTEAFF
>TRBV10-3|TRBJ1-2
CAIRAGTVRDGYTF
>TRBV18|TRBJ1-2
CASSPESQGGGYTF
>TRBV18|TRBJ1-6
CASSPRGASSYNSPLHF
>TRBV19|TRBJ1-2
CASNPGQGANGYTF
>TRBV4-2|TRBJ2-1
CASSHWGGEQFF
>TRBV25-1|TRBJ1-2
CASSGTGYVGYTF
>TRBV19|TRBJ1-5
CASLDLGSNQPQHF
>TRBV12-5|TRBJ2-3
CASGAMGVANTQYF
>TRBV5-4|TRBJ1-2
CASSPRQGADYGYTF
>TRBV6-5|TRBJ1-2
CASSQRDRGYGYTF
>TRBV6-5|TRBJ1-2
CASASTGWNYGYTF
>TRBV2|TRBJ1-1
CASTQGENTEAFF
>TRBV15|TRBJ1-2
CATSRDTGGYTF
>TRBV30|TRBJ2-2
CACPSGGGPGELFF
>TRBV6-6|TRBJ1-5
CASSYQSNQPQHF
>TRBV19|TRBJ2-1
CASSIDITGPYNEQFF
>TRBV5-1|TRBJ1-2
CASSFGVQGTYGYTF
>TRBV29-1|TRBJ2-1
CSVTSGQAWMNEQFF
>TRBV5-4|TRBJ2-6
CASSLAALGAGANVLTF
>TRBV7-8|TRBJ1-1
CASSLGTANTEAFF
>TRBV24-1|TRBJ2-1
CATSDQGQGFQYEQFF
>TRBV6-5|TRBJ2-5
CASSYSGRARETQYF
>TRBV30|TRBJ2-3
CAWGWGTDTQYF
>TRBV25-1|TRBJ2-7
CAASGAGAYEQYF
>TRBV12-3/TRBV12-4|TRBJ2-5
CASTDRVLETQYF
>TRBV6-5|TRBJ1-1
CATTRGQTEAFF
>TRBV5-6|TRBJ1-5
CASSFLTSGQGNQPQHF
>TRBV5-5|TRBJ1-5
CASSLDGSSQPQHF
>TRBV2|TRBJ1-2
CASSEYIGYTF
>TRBV5-1|TRBJ2-3
CASSLVGRSDTQYF